The 18 T cell receptor beta chains listed next were all sequenced from one sample in a study of blood T cell repertoires in COVID-19. Generated by immunoSEQ multiplex PCR, the TCRdb table keeps only in-frame clones and is missing some. Of approximately 220,000 clones in the sample, 80% to 90% were seen once. Input material: PBMCs or T cells enriched from blood (not recorded which). The receptors here all came from a woman aged 25 to 39 with acute COVID-19.

J is TRBJ2-1 and V is TRBV20-1; unclear D gene. The CDR3 sequence is 11 residues long. The germline V gene has CDR1 DFQATT and CDR2 SNEGSKA (reference sequence). V gave up 5 bases and J gave up 4 bases, with 6 bases separating them. The CDR3 DNA is TGCAGTGCTCCAGTTTACAATGAGCAGTTCTTC. It codes for CSAPVYNEQFF.

The V call is TRBV5-1, the J call TRBJ2-1; weak D call: TRBD1 (6 bases). Germline V gene sequence: CDR1 SGHRS, CDR2 YFSETQ. Trimming removed 4 bases at V and 0 bases at J, with 14 bases between. This CDR3 comprises 16 residues. CDR3 region: CASSASGARSYNEQFF. DNA of the CDR3: TGCGCCAGCAGCGCCTCAGGGGCCCGCTCCTACAATGAGCAGTTCTTC.

This clone is a singleton in its sample. The V and J genes are TRBV5-1 and TRBJ2-5, with 11 bases matching TRBD1. J lost 5 bases, V lost 6 bases, and 6 bases had no gene match. Germline values: CDR1 SGHRS, CDR2 YFSETQ. The CDR3 consists of 14 residues. Here the CDR3 reads CASTLGQGDETQYF. The CDR3 region has the DNA TGCGCCAGCACCCTGGGACAGGGGGACGAGACCCAGTACTTC.

This chain connects TRBV11-3 to TRBJ2-3; 7 bases are a match to TRBD1. Germline V gene sequence: CDR1 SGHNT, CDR2 YENEEA. This CDR3 comprises 19 residues. V was clipped by 3 bases and J by 2 bases; unmatched bases: 17. CDR3 region: CASSFSRGSSQGLTDTQYF. For the CDR3, the DNA is TGTGCCAGCAGCTTTTCCCGGGGTTCTTCACAGGGGCTCACAGATACGCAGTATTTT.

The rearrangement joins TRBV19 to TRBJ1-5; no firm D call. Germline loops: CDR1 LNHDA, CDR2 SQIVND (reference sequence). Trimming stripped 1 base from V and 9 bases from J, with 13 bases between. The CDR3 is 14 residues long. CDR3 loop: CASSIVSGEGPQHF. CDR3 in DNA: TGTGCCAGTAGTATAGTGTCCGGGGAAGGGCCCCAGCATTTT.

The CDR3 coding sequence is TGTGCCAGCAGCAAAGTTCCGGGAGCTGGAAACACCATATATTTT. Translated: CASSKVPGAGNTIYF. The chain has TRBV21-1 and TRBJ1-3. TRBV21-1 is a known pseudogene. There are 15 residues in the CDR3.

The rearrangement joins TRBV4-3 to TRBJ1-1; no clear D gene. V shed 1 base and J shed 7 bases, with 10 bases lying between them. This CDR3 has 13 amino acids. In germline, CDR1 is LGHNA, CDR2 YSLEER. The CDR3 nucleotides are TGCGCCAGCAGCCAAGGGGAGGGCATTGAAGCTTTCTTT. Amino acids: CASSQGEGIEAFF.

This chain joins TRBV7-2 and TRBJ2-7; 8 bases line up with TRBD1. Trimming cost V 2 bases and J 3 bases; bases outside gene matches: 6. The CDR3 is 15 amino acids. The germline gives CDR1 SGHTA, CDR2 FQGNSA. The CDR3 here is CASSLRQGANYEQYF. For the CDR3, the DNA is TGTGCCAGCAGCTTAAGGCAGGGGGCCAACTACGAGCAGTACTTC.

This clone was counted only a few times. The chain links TRBV7-9 to TRBJ1-2; D gene uncertain. Deletions cut 1 base from V and 0 bases from J, with 6 bases between. This CDR3 has 14 amino acids. The germline gives CDR1 SEHNR, CDR2 FQNEAQ (reference sequence). The CDR3 spells CASSLDQANYGYTF. The CDR3 coding sequence is TGTGCCAGCAGCTTAGACCAGGCTAACTATGGCTACACCTTC.

The chain is built from TRBV5-8 and TRBJ1-2, with a weak D call TRBD1 (5 bases). V was trimmed by 1 base and J by 8 bases, leaving 12 bases between them. This CDR3 has 13 residues. Germline assignment: CDR1 SGHTS and CDR2 YDEGEE. The DNA of the CDR3 is TGTGCCAGCAGCTTGTTATGGGGCGGAGGCTACACCTTC. It codes for CASSLLWGGGYTF.

The chain joins TRBV15 to TRBJ2-1, with 10 bases that match TRBD2. The CDR3 sequence is 16 residues long. J gave up 5 bases and V 1 base, and 5 bases lay outside the gene matches. CDR1 and CDR2 from the germline V gene are LNHNV and YYDKDF (reference sequence). The CDR3 sequence is CATSRGYLAGDNEQFF. For the CDR3, the DNA is TGTGCCACCAGCAGAGGCTATCTAGCGGGGGACAATGAGCAGTTCTTC.

Here the CDR3 reads CASSPTDAGVNTEAFF. In DNA form, the CDR3 reads TGTGCCAGCTCGCCTACAGACGCAGGCGTGAACACTGAAGCTTTCTTT. The V and J genes are TRBV18 and TRBJ1-1; no definite D call. V was cut by 6 bases and J by 0 bases, with 17 bases left in between. The CDR3 extends over 16 amino acids. Per germline, CDR1 KGHSH and CDR2 LQKENI.

J is TRBJ1-2 and V is TRBV5-1, with 8 nucleotides matching TRBD1. Germline V gene sequence: CDR1 SGHRS, CDR2 YFSETQ. This CDR3 spans 14 amino acids. V lost 4 bases to trimming and J lost 7 bases; unmatched junction nucleotides: 9. CDR3 protein: CASSQGQGASGYTF. The CDR3 coding sequence is TGCGCCAGCAGCCAAGGACAGGGAGCTTCTGGCTACACCTTC.

This clone was seen ten or more times. The chain uses TRBV6-5 and TRBJ2-2; TRBD1 agrees at 7 bases. After removal of 6 bases from V and 1 base from J, the junction contained 5 bases not matched to a gene. CDR1 and CDR2 from the germline V gene are MNHEY and SVGAGI. The CDR3 runs 15 residues. CDR3 coding DNA: TGTGCCAGCAGCCTCGGACAGGAGAACACCGGGGAGCTGTTTTTT. This sequence encodes CASSLGQENTGELFF.

CDR3 loop: CASSVGGGQGIGNTIYF. CDR3 sequence (DNA): TGTGCCAGCAGCGTAGGAGGGGGCCAGGGGATTGGAAACACCATATATTTT. The rearrangement joins TRBV9 to TRBJ1-3; 7 positions agree with TRBD1. Germline V CDR1 and CDR2: SGDLS, YYNGEE. This CDR3 contains 17 residues. Losses at the gene ends were 0 bases for V and 3 bases for J; bases not matched to a gene: 9. Together with reference TRBV9 and TRBJ1-3, the CDR3 gives the full variable domain: DSGVTQTPKHLITATGQRVTLRCSPRSGDLSVYWYQQSLDQGLQFLIQYYNGEERAKGNILERFSAQQFPDLHSELNLSSLELGDSALYFCASSVGGGQGIGNTIYFGEGSWLTVV.

The V and J genes are TRBV5-4 and TRBJ2-1, with a tentative D call TRBD1 (5 bases). CDR1 is SGHNT and CDR2 is YYREEE in the germline V gene (reference sequence). Trimming stripped 4 bases from V and 1 base from J, with 12 bases between. This CDR3 has 15 residues. The CDR3 region is CASSQDKFSYNEQFF. The CDR3 nucleotides read TGTGCCAGCAGCCAGGACAAATTTTCCTACAATGAGCAGTTCTTC.

The V and J genes are TRBV7-6 and TRBJ2-2, with TRBD2 matching over 11 bases. The CDR3 covers 18 residues. CDR1 SGHVS and CDR2 FNYEAQ come from the germline V gene. J gave up 0 bases and V 5 bases, and 8 bases lay outside the gene matches. CDR3 nucleotides: TGTGCCAGCAGCCATGGGACTAGCGGTGACACGAACACCGGGGAGCTGTTTTTT. It translates to CASSHGTSGDTNTGELFF.

V usage is TRBV7-2 and J usage is TRBJ2-7; TRBD1 matches 9 bases. The CDR3 runs to 16 residues. Per germline, CDR1 SGHTA and CDR2 FQGNSA. V shed 5 bases and J 0 bases; nucleotides not matched to a gene: 8. The CDR3 is CASSLRPGQGSYEQYF. The CDR3 nucleotides read TGTGCCAGCAGCCTTCGTCCGGGACAGGGCTCCTACGAGCAGTACTTC.